Listed below are T cell receptor beta chains from one sample, sequenced in a study of shared clonotypes between healthy human individuals. Profiled with immunoSEQ multiplex PCR; TCRdb holds only in-frame clones, not every one. The sample has 2.3 million or so clones, 90% to 95% seen once. The material sequenced was naive CD4+ T cells from PBMCs. The receptors here all came from a man between 18 and 29 years old in good health. Some clones in this sample may be carry-over from other donors' samples. The CDR3 runs from the conserved cysteine through the conserved F or W.

>TRBV5-4
CASSSKREGSTDTQYF
>TRBV5-1
CASSLGRQGYHEQFF
>TRBV10-1
CVPTHSSYNEQFF
>TRBV20-1
CSAINNEQFF
>TRBV15
CATSRVAGTGGNEQYF
>TRBV28
CASSLFPLNRGEQFF
>TRBV11-1
CASSLTGLADNEQFF
>TRBV6-1
CASSGLAGRPPYEQYF
>TRBV6-1
CASSEWASGPVYTQYF
>TRBV18
CASSRGPEGGYTF
>TRBV2
CASSDLETVEQYF
>TRBV7-2
CASSLKASSHYNQPQHF
>TRBV30
CAWSLTSGTYNEQFF
>TRBV15
CATSIRVTGELFF
>TRBV29-1
CSVIRVETYNEQFF
>TRBV28
CASSLTSAVRNIQYF